These 7 T cell receptor beta chains share one sample of origin, sequenced in a study of blood T cells in healthy people across ages (dated by TCRdb to the mid-2010s). The library was produced with 5' RACE. Data came from an Illumina HiSeq 2500. A second PCR of 7 to 11 cycles was performed with a sample-barcoded 5' primer and a J-beta primer mix. TCRdb took the public reads, trimmed them with fastp at Q25, ran MiXCR for clone calling and kept in-frame beta chains. Identical CDR3 protein sequences are pooled into one entry, listed with their most common genes and DNA. The sample profile shows more than 650,000 distinct CDR3 sequences; approximately 55% of them were found once. Roughly two fifths of the sample is in the top ten clones. The sample comprised blood. These receptors came from a man aged 80 or over in good health.

There are a few counts of this clonotype. The chain couples TRBV29-1 to TRBJ2-7, with D maybe TRBD2 (6 bases). The germline V gene encodes CDR1 SQVTM and CDR2 ANQGSEA. V dropped 6 bases and J dropped 2 bases, with 11 bases sitting between them. The CDR3 totals 12 residues. This CDR3 is CSVGGSTYEQYF. CDR3 bases: TGCAGCGTGGGGGGTAGCACCTACGAGCAGTACTTC.

The chain links TRBV20-1 to TRBJ1-4; D gene unclear. This CDR3 spans 13 amino acids. The V end was cut by 4 bases, the J end by 6 bases, with 12 bases between. The V gene's germline CDR1 is DFQATT and CDR2 SNEGSKA (reference sequence). The CDR3 nucleotides are TGCAGTGCTATAAACATGCAGGATGAAAAACTGTTTTTT. Protein product: CSAINMQDEKLFF.

The rearrangement links TRBV28 to TRBJ1-5; D is perhaps TRBD1 (5 bases). The CDR3 is 15 amino acids. Trimming cost V 6 bases and J 3 bases, with 15 bases left between them. Germline V gene lookup returns CDR1 MDHEN and CDR2 SYDVKM. The CDR3 DNA reads TGTGCCAGCAGGGGGACTCCAGGTCCCAATCAGCCCCAGCATTTT. Its protein is CASRGTPGPNQPQHF. The full variable domain, with the rest looked up from reference TRBV28 and TRBJ1-5, is DVKVTQSSRYLVKRTGEKVFLECVQDMDHENMFWYRQDPGLGLRLIYFSYDVKMKEKGDIPEGYSVSREKKERFSLILESASTNQTSMYLCASRGTPGPNQPQHFGDGTRLSIL.

A note on this clonotype: One end of the junction does not line up with germline, which may come from a read error. The genes are TRBV7-2 and TRBJ2-7, with D perhaps matching TRBD2 (6 bases). The CDR3 has 14 residues. The germline CDR1 and CDR2 sequences are SGHTA and FQGNSA. This chain's CDR3 is CASSLFGGSYGQYF. The CDR3 nucleotides read TGTGCCAGCAGCTTATTCGGAGGGTCCTACGGGCAGTACTTC.

A few counts support this clonotype. The chain is built from TRBV29-1 and TRBJ2-4; D is undetermined. Germline lookup yields CDR1 SQVTM and CDR2 ANQGSEA. The V and J ends lost 1 base and 3 bases respectively, with 7 bases between them. The CDR3 has 13 amino acids. The CDR3 DNA follows: TGCAGCGTTGAAGGGCCGGGCAAAAACATTCAGTACTTC. This codes for CSVEGPGKNIQYF.

J is TRBJ2-5 and V is TRBV27; 10 positions match TRBD2. Per the germline V gene, CDR1 is MNHEY and CDR2 is SMNVEV (reference sequence). With 5 bases clipped from V and 2 bases from J, the junction kept 8 bases outside the gene matches. This CDR3 contains 16 residues. Here the CDR3 reads CASSPLLAGRQETQYF. The CDR3 DNA is TGTGCCAGCAGTCCGCTACTAGCGGGAAGACAAGAGACCCAGTACTTC.

The V call is TRBV6-2 or TRBV6-3, the J call TRBJ2-1, with 8 bases lining up with TRBD2. CDR3 length: 14 residues. The junction had 10 bases not matched to a gene; V was cut back by 6 bases and J by 9 bases. The germline V gene has CDR1 MNHEY and CDR2 SVGEGT. The CDR3: CASRDLSRGAEQFF. The DNA for the CDR3 is TGTGCCAGCAGAGACCTCTCGCGGGGGGCTGAGCAGTTCTTC.